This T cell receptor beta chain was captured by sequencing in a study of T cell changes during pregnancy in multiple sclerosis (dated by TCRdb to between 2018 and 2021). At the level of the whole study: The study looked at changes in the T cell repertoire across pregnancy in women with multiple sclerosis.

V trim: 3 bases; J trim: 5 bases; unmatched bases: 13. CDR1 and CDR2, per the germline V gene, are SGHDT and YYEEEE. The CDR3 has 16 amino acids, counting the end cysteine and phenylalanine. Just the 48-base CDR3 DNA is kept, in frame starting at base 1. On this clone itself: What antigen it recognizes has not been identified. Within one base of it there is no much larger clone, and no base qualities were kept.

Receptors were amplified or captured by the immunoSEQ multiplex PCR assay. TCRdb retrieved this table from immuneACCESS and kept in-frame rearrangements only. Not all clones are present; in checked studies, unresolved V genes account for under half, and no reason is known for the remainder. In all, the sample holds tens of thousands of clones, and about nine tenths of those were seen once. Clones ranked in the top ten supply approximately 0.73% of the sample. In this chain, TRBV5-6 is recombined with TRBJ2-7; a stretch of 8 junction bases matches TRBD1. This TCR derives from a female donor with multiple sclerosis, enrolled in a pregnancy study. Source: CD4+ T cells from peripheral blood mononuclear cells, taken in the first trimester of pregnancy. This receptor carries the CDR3 CASSSTLRTGSHEQYF. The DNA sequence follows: TGTGCCAGCAGCTCCACCCTGAGGACAGGGTCCCACGAGCAGTACTTC.